This section outlines one T cell receptor beta chain sequence together with its context. The antigen is not known. The V gene end was trimmed by 0 bases and the J gene end by 7 bases; junction bases not matched to a gene: 6. The CDR3 contains 16 residues. Germline CDR1 is WSHSY and CDR2 is SAAADI. This PCR relied on a set of 60 Vbeta primers and 13 Jbeta primers. Here immunoSEQ multiplex PCR was the method, and the copy in TCRdb shows in-frame clones only, minus some. The repertoire holds about 130,000 clones, with approximately 8.7% as singletons. This record belongs to a study of cytomegalovirus exposure and HLA in healthy donors. Study details: Earlier sequencing of 150 million to 200 million T cells yielded around 100 million unique TCR beta sequences. Counted in an early data release were approximately 80 million unique TCRs from HLA-typed donors.

General study points: A later analysis reportedly found fewer N-insertions in an Asian-associated ancestry cluster than the roughly 680-donor mean. A missense DCLRE1C variant was associated with V- and J-gene trimming of TCR beta chains in a later analysis, and an independent cohort replicated the association.

This chain joins TRBV10-2 and TRBJ2-1, with 10 bases fitting TRBD1. Sequencing used PBMCs. The TCR sequence derives from a man in his forties in good health and CMV-seronegative. The CDR3 bases are TGCGCCAGCAGTGAGTCCCCGGGACAGGGGTGGAATGAGCAGTTCTTC. Its protein is CASSESPGQGWNEQFF.